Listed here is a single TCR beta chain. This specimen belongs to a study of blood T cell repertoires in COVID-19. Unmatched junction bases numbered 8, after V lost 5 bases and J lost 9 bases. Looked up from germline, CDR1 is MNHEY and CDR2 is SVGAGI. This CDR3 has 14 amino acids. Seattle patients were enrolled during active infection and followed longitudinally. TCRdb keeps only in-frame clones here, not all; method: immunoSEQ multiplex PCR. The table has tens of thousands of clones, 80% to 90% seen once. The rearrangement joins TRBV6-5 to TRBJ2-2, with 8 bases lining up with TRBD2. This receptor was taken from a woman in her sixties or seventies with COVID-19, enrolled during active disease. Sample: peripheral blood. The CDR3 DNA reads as TGTGCCAGCAGTCAGTTGAGCGGGAGAAGGGAGCTGTTTTTT. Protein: CASSQLSGRRELFF.